These T cell receptor beta chains were read from a single sample in a study of T cell responses to AZD1222 COVID-19 vaccine. Sequencing was performed with immunoSEQ multiplex PCR; in TCRdb, only in-frame clones are kept and a portion is missing. The sample records 95,000 to 100,000 clones, roughly 90% being singletons. Source: peripheral blood, taken 28 days after the second AZD1222 dose. The receptors stem from an adult who received the AZD1222 COVID-19 vaccine. The CDR3 runs from the conserved cysteine through the conserved F or W.

V	J	CDR3
TRBV28	TRBJ2-7	CASSRPGTSGTPKEQYF
TRBV3-1/TRBV3-2	TRBJ1-6	CASSQESSYNSPLHF
TRBV19	TRBJ1-5	CASSPGTDSNQPQHF
TRBV5-1	TRBJ2-7	CASSVGGLAYEQYF
TRBV28	TRBJ2-2	CASGNPNGGELFF
TRBV18	TRBJ1-6	CASSPPGTGPNSPLHF
TRBV6-5	TRBJ2-7	CASWSSYEQYF
TRBV11-2	TRBJ2-1	CASSLVNGGYNEQFF
TRBV30	TRBJ1-1	CAWRWSNTEAFF
TRBV5-6	TRBJ2-3	CASSSRSGLLDTQYF
TRBV6-5	TRBJ2-1	CASSYVSGNEQFF
TRBV11-2	TRBJ1-2	CASSLDPGRYGYTF
TRBV7-9	TRBJ2-5	CASSLAVGLAGESQETQYF
TRBV9	TRBJ2-6	CASSVDRGGANVLTF
TRBV2	TRBJ2-2	CASTWVGNTGELFF
TRBV11-2	TRBJ2-7	CASSPTSGGYEQYF
TRBV28	TRBJ1-3	CASSVWGRGNTIYF
TRBV19	TRBJ2-5	CASSPGVGRETQYF
TRBV10-3	TRBJ1-1	CAISDRGTDTEAFF
TRBV6-5	TRBJ2-7	CASATGTGGEEQYF
TRBV4-2	TRBJ2-7	CASSQDQGSSYEQYF
TRBV19	TRBJ2-3	CAGRTGEKTDTQYF
TRBV19	TRBJ1-1	CASSSGLTEAFF
TRBV19	TRBJ2-2	CASSRDTETGELFF
TRBV4-2	TRBJ2-1	CASSRDTFSYNEQFF
TRBV5-4	TRBJ1-6	CASSSGFNSPLHF
TRBV12-5	TRBJ2-3	CASGLGRAAQYF
TRBV19	TRBJ2-2	CASSIGQITGELFF
TRBV28	TRBJ2-3	CASADGEPTDTQYF
TRBV4-1	TRBJ1-2	CASSQGAAGNIYGYTF
TRBV30	TRBJ1-2	CAWSHGHVYGYTF
TRBV28	TRBJ2-7	CASSQGQADYEQYF
TRBV14	TRBJ1-4	CASSPRGGGNEKLFF
TRBV5-1	TRBJ1-1	CASSTGSNTEAFF
TRBV6-1	TRBJ1-5	CASSEWSRTSNQPQHF
TRBV25-1	TRBJ1-3	CASSPGKGGGGNTIYF
TRBV7-3	TRBJ1-2	CASSSAAFGYTF
TRBV28	TRBJ2-7	CASSLGLPLSEQYF
TRBV28	TRBJ1-5	CASRTANQPQHF
TRBV2	TRBJ2-2	CASNPTSGGTGELFF
TRBV29-1	TRBJ1-3	CSVGQSSGNTIYF
TRBV6-2/TRBV6-3	TRBJ1-5	CASSYSGARNQPQHF
TRBV29-1	TRBJ2-7	CSVRQVYEQYF
TRBV30	TRBJ2-1	CAWSESGTRNEQFF
TRBV29-1	TRBJ1-1	CSAEPNTEAFF
TRBV19	TRBJ1-1	CASSPSPTGRNTEAFF
TRBV3-1/TRBV3-2	TRBJ1-3	CASSSVLGNTIYF
TRBV9	TRBJ2-1	CASSPALGRGANEQFF
TRBV27	TRBJ1-2	CASSPPGPRGGYTF
TRBV7-7	TRBJ2-5	CASSPGTGGSETQYF
TRBV5-4	TRBJ1-2	CASSAGGAAGEYGYTF
TRBV19	TRBJ2-7	CASSMGAGSYEQYF
TRBV28	TRBJ2-7	CASSSGLGEQYF